The clone carrying this TCR beta chain was recorded a few times. Its antigen is undetermined. The sample belongs to a study of T cell repertoires in cytomegalovirus infection. Study in general: Alongside well-studied HLA-B-restricted CMV epitopes, recently identified HLA-C-restricted CMV epitopes were also used.

TCRdb used MiXCR to reprocess the reads, holding one entry per CDR3 protein. In the table there are a few hundred thousand distinct CDR3 sequences, about 40% of which are singletons. Per the germline V gene, CDR1 is MNHEY and CDR2 is SMNVEV (reference sequence). V was cut by 4 bases and J by 4 bases, with 23 bases left in between. CDR3 size: 18 residues. This chain links TRBV27 with TRBJ1-5; no reliable D call. This sequence originates from a human donor in good health (CMV status not recorded). Some clones in this sample may be carry-over from other donors' samples. Here the sequenced sample was cultured PBMCs, taken from culture after CMV antigen stimulation. This chain's CDR3 is CASSSKAVVLDVNQPQHF. DNA for the CDR3: TGTGCCAGCAGTTCTAAGGCGGTGGTATTAGATGTTAATCAGCCCCAGCATTTT.